This T cell receptor beta chain was sequenced for a study of TIL therapy for anti-PD-1-resistant metastatic lung cancer. The ends were cut back, 0 bases at V and 3 bases at J, with 11 bases in the middle. Germline-derived CDR1 and CDR2 are LGHNA and YSLEER. This CDR3 has 16 amino acids. Time point denoted: pre-treatment sample, taken before nivolumab and TIL therapy. The immunoSEQ assay was v3. This table comes from immunoSEQ multiplex PCR, and its TCRdb copy is limited to in-frame clones, with some not included. The table records tens of thousands of clones, roughly 85% of them present only once. The chain employs TRBV4-3 and TRBJ2-2; D gene unclear. This specimen consisted of blood, obtained at baseline. This receptor was taken from a woman between 30 and 80 years old with non-small cell lung cancer. For the CDR3, the DNA is TGCGCCAGCAGCCAAGATGATGCAGGAGACACCGGGGAGCTGTTTTTT. It translates to CASSQDDAGDTGELFF.